This T cell receptor (beta chain) was identified in a study of T cell clonotyping in hematopoietic cell transplantation. Profiling relied on immunoSEQ multiplex PCR, and the TCRdb table lists in-frame clones only, not all of them. Of 20,000 to 30,000 clones listed, more than 65% were seen once; the top ten hold approximately 24%. To note about this clone: Its antigen is not known.

The study, taken as a whole, reports: After transplant, recipient diversity fell while pathologically expanded clonotypes grew through day 180.

Germline CDR1 reads SGHDT; CDR2 reads YYEEEE. Deletions cut 2 bases from V and 6 bases from J, with 21 bases between. This CDR3 contains 17 residues. Indicated time point: recipient sample about 28 days before transplant, after cytoreduction. The chain recombines TRBV5-6 with TRBJ1-5, with a possible D match to TRBD1 (6 bases). The receptor was derived from a woman between 55 and 75 years old with acute myeloid leukemia. Some clones in this sample may be carry-over from other donors' samples. This material consisted of peripheral blood mononuclear cells, taken before stem cell transplant. The CDR3 sequence is CASSLGTNPTTTQPQHF. The CDR3 coding sequence is TGTGCCAGCAGCTTAGGGACAAACCCTACTACGACTCAGCCCCAGCATTTT.